The 14 T cell receptor beta chains below were found in one sample sequenced in a study of blood T cell repertoires in COVID-19. Measured with immunoSEQ multiplex PCR; TCRdb has only the in-frame clones, and not every one. Of 190,000 or so clones in the sample, approximately 86% were seen once. Sequencing was carried out using PBMCs or T cells enriched from blood (not recorded which). The receptors derive from a woman under 40 who had been exposed to COVID-19.

This clone turned up a few times. The rearrangement joins TRBV3-1 (or the pseudogene TRBV3-2) to TRBJ1-2; D gene unclear. Between the trimmed V and J ends, which lost 2 bases and 4 bases, there was a span of 17 bases. The CDR3 consists of 16 residues. Germline values: CDR1 LGHDT, CDR2 YNNKEL (reference sequence). CDR3 residues: CASSQTKQNFRYGYTF. Written as DNA, the CDR3 is TGTGCCAGCAGCCAAACCAAGCAAAATTTTCGCTATGGCTACACCTTC.

The rearrangement joins TRBV30 to TRBJ1-6; 8 bases match TRBD1. Germline assignment: CDR1 GTSNPN and CDR2 SVGIG (reference sequence). The CDR3 consists of 15 residues. V lost 0 bases and J lost 11; bases outside the gene matches: 9. CDR3 region: CAWSVQGQVTTPLHF. The CDR3 nucleotides read TGTGCCTGGAGTGTACAGGGACAGGTAACAACACCCCTCCACTTT.

As regards this clone: Mismatch with germline at one junction end may stem from a read error. The chain has TRBV7-8 and TRBJ2-3, with a weak D call TRBD2 (6 bases). Germline lookup yields CDR1 SGHVS and CDR2 FQNEAQ. CDR3 length: 17 amino acids. The CDR3 sequence: CASSLASAGGSTDTQYF. CDR3 sequence (DNA): TGTGCCAGCAGCCTAGCCTCAGCGGGCGGTAGCACAGATACGCAGTATTTT.

V is TRBV3-1 (or the pseudogene TRBV3-2) and J is TRBJ1-3, with 7 bases that match TRBD1. Unmatched junction bases numbered 9, after V lost 8 bases and J lost 2 bases. Germline V gene lookup returns CDR1 LGHDT and CDR2 YNNKEL (reference sequence). The CDR3 extends over 15 amino acids. CDR3 in amino acids: CASQEQGKAGNTIYF. Written as DNA, the CDR3 is TGTGCCAGCCAAGAACAGGGGAAAGCTGGAAACACCATATATTTT.

For the CDR3, the DNA is TGTGCCAGCCGCGGACAGGGAAGTTTTCAGCCCCAGCATTTT. Its protein product is CASRGQGSFQPQHF. This chain joins TRBV2 and TRBJ1-5; 8 bases are shared with TRBD1. The V gene end was trimmed by 8 bases and the J gene end by 6 bases; junction bases not matched to a gene: 9. The CDR3 has 14 residues. In germline, CDR1 is SNHLY, CDR2 FYNNEI.

The genes are TRBV2 and TRBJ2-2; weak D call: TRBD2 (7 bases). The CDR3 sequence is 15 residues long. The germline gives CDR1 SNHLY, CDR2 FYNNEI. V dropped 4 bases and J dropped 2 bases, with 11 bases sitting between them. CDR3 DNA sequence: TGTGCCAGCAGTGGGCGGGGGCGAAACACCGGGGAGCTGTTTTTT. Translation: CASSGRGRNTGELFF.

This clone appeared a single time. This chain uses TRBV6-5 with TRBJ2-3; D is perhaps TRBD2 (5 bases). V was shortened by 4 bases and J by 6 bases, with 20 bases between the two germline ends. The germline V gene has CDR1 MNHEY and CDR2 SVGAGI. This CDR3 spans 16 amino acids. DNA for the CDR3: TGTGCCAGCAGTTCCTCCAGCGGCCGGCTTTCGGATACGCAGTATTTT. This encodes CASSSSSGRLSDTQYF.

The chain combines TRBV2 with TRBJ1-5; D gene unclear. The CDR3 sequence is 11 residues long. Trimming took 8 bases from V and 9 from J, leaving 11 bases between them. The germline V gene encodes CDR1 SNHLY and CDR2 FYNNEI. CDR3 sequence (DNA): TGTGCCAGCCTCCGTACGGGGCCCCAGCATTTT. Protein: CASLRTGPQHF.

Note on this clone: The same CDR3 arises from other DNA sequences in this sample as well. The rearrangement links TRBV3-1 (or the pseudogene TRBV3-2) to TRBJ2-7; 11 bases align to TRBD1. This CDR3 has 15 amino acids. The V segment lost 1 base and the J segment 4 bases; nucleotides outside the gene matches: 3. Germline V lookup: CDR1 LGHDT, CDR2 YNNKEL (reference sequence). The CDR3 spells CASSQGTGGAYEQYF. The CDR3 region has the DNA TGTGCCAGCAGCCAAGGGACAGGGGGCGCGTACGAGCAGTACTTC.

The rearrangement uses TRBV24-1 and TRBJ1-5; D ambiguous. This CDR3 contains 13 residues. The germline V and J ends were trimmed by 5 bases and 3 bases, with 7 bases remaining between them. Germline CDR1 and CDR2: KGHDR and SFDVKD. CDR3 DNA: TGTGCCACCAGTGCTAGTAACAATCAGCCCCAGCATTTT. Translating it yields CATSASNNQPQHF.

Written as DNA, the CDR3 is TGCGCCAGCAGCGGGACTTCAGGGGGCTATGGCTACACCTTC. Its protein product is CASSGTSGGYGYTF. J is TRBJ1-2 and V is TRBV5-1, with 7 bases matching TRBD1. Trimming cost V 4 bases and J 4 bases; bases outside gene matches: 7. Per the germline V gene, CDR1 is SGHRS and CDR2 is YFSETQ. The CDR3 length is 14 residues.

This chain joins TRBV5-6 and TRBJ1-2; D is perhaps TRBD1 (5 bases). Germline lookup yields CDR1 SGHDT and CDR2 YYEEEE. The CDR3 is 15 residues long. V lost 2 bases and J lost 5, with 16 bases in between. The chain's CDR3 is CASSLLTGLMYGYTF. DNA of the CDR3: TGTGCCAGCAGCTTACTCACGGGACTGATGTATGGCTACACCTTC.

The gene calls are TRBV6-5 and TRBJ1-3, with D tentatively TRBD1 (5 bases). Trimming shortened V by 8 bases and J by 0 bases, and 8 bases separated the two germline ends. Per germline, CDR1 MNHEY and CDR2 SVGAGI. This CDR3 comprises 13 residues. For the CDR3, the DNA is TGTGCCAGCGTTGACAGCTCTGGAAACACCATATATTTT. Translating it yields CASVDSSGNTIYF.

The chain carries TRBV2 and TRBJ1-6; tentatively, D is TRBD1 (6 bases). The CDR3 is made up of 14 amino acids. From germline, CDR1 is SNHLY and CDR2 FYNNEI. V lost 5 bases, J lost 2 bases, and 7 bases lay in between. As DNA, the CDR3 is TGTGCCAGCAGTCGGACAGCCTATAATTCACCCCTCCACTTT. Translated: CASSRTAYNSPLHF.